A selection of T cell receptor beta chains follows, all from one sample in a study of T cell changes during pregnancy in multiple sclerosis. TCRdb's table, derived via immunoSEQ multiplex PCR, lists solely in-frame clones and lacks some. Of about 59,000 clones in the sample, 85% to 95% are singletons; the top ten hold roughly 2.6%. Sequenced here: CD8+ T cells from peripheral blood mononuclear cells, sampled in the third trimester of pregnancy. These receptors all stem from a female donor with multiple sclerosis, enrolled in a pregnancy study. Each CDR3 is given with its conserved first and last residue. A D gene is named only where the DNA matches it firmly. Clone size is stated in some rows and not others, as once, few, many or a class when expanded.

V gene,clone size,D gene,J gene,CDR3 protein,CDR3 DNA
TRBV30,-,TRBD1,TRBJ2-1,CAWTQRDRTTMKQFF,TGTGCCTGGACCCAACGGGACAGGACTACAATGAAGCAGTTCTTC
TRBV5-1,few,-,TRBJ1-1,CASSRVNTEAFF,TGCGCCAGCAGCAGAGTGAACACTGAAGCTTTCTTT
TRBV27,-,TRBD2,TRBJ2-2,CASSLTGTSGRGSPGELFF,TGTGCCAGCAGTTTAACGGGGACTAGCGGGAGGGGAAGCCCCGGGGAGCTGTTTTTT
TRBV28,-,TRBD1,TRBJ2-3,CASSYLQGTDTQYF,TGTGCCAGCAGTTATTTACAGGGGACAGATACGCAGTATTTT
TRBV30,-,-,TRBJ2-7,CAWSNRQGSYEQYF,TGTGCCTGGAGTAATAGGCAGGGTTCCTACGAGCAGTACTTC
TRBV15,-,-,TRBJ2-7,CATSTRGLAEQYF,TGTGCCACCAGTACGCGCGGACTCGCCGAGCAGTACTTC
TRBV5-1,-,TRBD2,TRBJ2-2,CASSFLGLALNTGELFF,TGCGCCAGCAGTTTTTTGGGACTAGCGCTGAACACCGGGGAGCTGTTTTTT
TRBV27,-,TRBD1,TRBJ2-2,CASSGTGGTGELFF,TGTGCCAGCAGTGGGACAGGGGGGACCGGGGAGCTGTTTTTT
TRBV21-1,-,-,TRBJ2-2,CASRGGGPGGELFF,TGTGCCAGCAGAGGGGGAGGGCCGGGCGGGGAGCTGTTTTTT
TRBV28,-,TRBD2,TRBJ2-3,CASSTPRAGEWADTQYF,TGTGCCAGCAGTACCCCCCGAGCGGGAGAGTGGGCAGATACGCAGTATTTT
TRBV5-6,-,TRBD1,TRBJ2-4,CASSFLQGAKNIQYF,TGTGCCAGCAGTTTCTTACAGGGGGCCAAAAACATTCAGTACTTC
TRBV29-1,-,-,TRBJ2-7,CSVYLTGPGGEQYF,TGCAGCGTTTATCTGACAGGCCCTGGTGGCGAGCAGTACTTC
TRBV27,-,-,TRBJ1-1,CASSLDWGAEAFF,TGTGCCAGCAGTTTAGACTGGGGGGCTGAAGCTTTCTTT
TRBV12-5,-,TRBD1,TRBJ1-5,CASGWETGGNQPQHF,TGTGCTAGTGGTTGGGAGACAGGGGGGAATCAGCCCCAGCATTTT
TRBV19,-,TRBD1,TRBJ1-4,CASSIRGQGNEKLFF,TGTGCCAGTAGTATCAGGGGACAGGGGAACGAAAAACTGTTTTTT
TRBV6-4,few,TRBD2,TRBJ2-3,CASSESAGAGTDTQYF,TGTGCCAGCAGTGAGTCGGCGGGAGCGGGCACAGATACGCAGTATTTT